These 9 T cell receptor beta chains were all obtained from the same sample, sequenced in a study of shared clonotypes between healthy human individuals (dated by TCRdb to the early 2020s). Library creation used the immunoSEQ multiplex PCR assay. What TCRdb holds here is the immuneACCESS table cut down to in-frame rearrangements. Part of the clones is not present; checked against another copy, under half of the missing clones reflect an unresolved V gene, and the others are unexplained. For this sample there are 2 million to 3 million clones; 90% to 95% appear just once. The ten largest account for 0.11% to 0.15% of the sample. The sample consisted of naive CD4+ T cells sorted from blood. The sample's cell subset or site, from its label and the paper: CD45RA+ positively selected. These receptors were obtained from a man aged 18 to 29 in good health.

Only one count was recorded for this clone. This chain joins TRBV6-1 and TRBJ2-3, with 12 bases lining up with TRBD2. This CDR3 is built from 15 residues. CDR1 MNHNS and CDR2 SASEGT come from the germline V gene. V shed 5 bases and J 3 bases; nucleotides not matched to a gene: 3. This CDR3 is CASSRTSGETDTQYF. In DNA form, the CDR3 reads TGTGCCAGCAGTCGGACTAGCGGGGAAACAGATACGCAGTATTTT.

The V call is TRBV5-1, the J call TRBJ2-3, with TRBD1 matching 7 bases. This CDR3 contains 15 residues. Germline loops: CDR1 SGHRS, CDR2 YFSETQ. After removal of 0 bases from V and 4 bases from J, the junction contained 5 bases not matched to a gene. The CDR3 protein is CASSLVQGESDTQYF. CDR3 coding DNA: TGCGCCAGCAGCTTGGTGCAGGGGGAATCAGATACGCAGTATTTT.

The J gene is TRBJ1-4, the V gene TRBV30, with D tentatively TRBD1 (5 bases). The germline V and J ends were trimmed by 3 bases and 7 bases, with 12 bases remaining between them. The length of the CDR3 is 13 residues. Germline V gene lookup returns CDR1 GTSNPN and CDR2 SVGIG (reference sequence). The CDR3 region is CAWSYGTVEKLFF. The DNA of the CDR3 is TGTGCCTGGAGCTACGGGACGGTTGAAAAACTGTTTTTT.

J is TRBJ2-7 and V is TRBV6-4; D might be TRBD1 (5 bases). Trimming took 0 bases from V and 0 from J, leaving 15 bases between them. Germline V gene lookup returns CDR1 MRHNA and CDR2 SNTAGT. CDR3 length: 17 residues. CDR3 sequence reads: CASSDSIDATASYEQYF. The CDR3 DNA reads TGTGCCAGCAGTGACTCGATAGATGCGACAGCCTCCTACGAGCAGTACTTC.

The V gene is TRBV7-2, the J gene TRBJ1-2, with D perhaps TRBD1 (6 bases). CDR3 length equals 16 residues. V lost 0 bases to trimming and J lost 8 bases, with 19 bases between them. CDR1 SGHTA and CDR2 FQGNSA come from the germline V gene. CDR3 DNA sequence: TGTGCCAGCAGCTTAGCGGGGGCACAGGGCACATCCGGCTACACCTTC. As protein: CASSLAGAQGTSGYTF.

The chain carries TRBV28 and TRBJ2-3, with D possibly being TRBD2 (6 bases). V lost 3 bases, J lost 1 base, and 14 bases lay in between. Germline V gene sequence: CDR1 MDHEN, CDR2 SYDVKM. The CDR3 loop spans 16 amino acids. This CDR3 is CASSLPLWGGTDTQYF. The DNA of the CDR3 is TGTGCCAGCAGTTTGCCGCTGTGGGGGGGCACAGATACGCAGTATTTT.

The chain has TRBV30 and TRBJ2-3; 7 bases line up with TRBD1. This CDR3 has 15 amino acids. The junction had 13 bases not matched to a gene; V was cut back by 0 bases and J by 10 bases. Germline V gene sequence: CDR1 GTSNPN, CDR2 SVGIG (reference sequence). This CDR3 is CAWSVVLKGAEAQYF. CDR3 nucleotide sequence: TGTGCCTGGAGTGTCGTCTTAAAGGGGGCTGAGGCGCAGTATTTT. The full variable domain, in which reference TRBV30 and TRBJ2-3 provide the parts outside the CDR3, is SQTIHQWPATLVQPVGSPLSLECTVEGTSNPNLYWYRQAAGRGLQLLFYSVGIGQISSEVPQNLSASRPQDRQFILSSKKLLLSDSGFYLCAWSVVLKGAEAQYFGPGTRLTVL.

The chain has TRBV15 and TRBJ2-3; a possible D gene is TRBD1 (6 bases). CDR3 size: 15 residues. V was pared by 3 bases and J by 0 bases, with 10 bases between. CDR1 and CDR2 (germline): LNHNV, YYDKDF (reference sequence). CDR3 coding DNA: TGTGCCACCAGCAGCAGGGGACCTAGCACAGATACGCAGTATTTT. It encodes CATSSRGPSTDTQYF.

V and J are TRBV6-1 and TRBJ2-2; D possibly corresponds to TRBD1 (6 bases). Germline V lookup: CDR1 MNHNS, CDR2 SASEGT. This CDR3 is 16 amino acids long. Trimming left V 2 bases short and J 6 bases short, with 16 bases between. CDR3 coding DNA: TGTGCCAGCAGTGAATTTGCCAGGGGCAACGCCGGGGAGCTGTTTTTT. It yields the protein CASSEFARGNAGELFF.